This T cell receptor beta chain was obtained from a study of CD8 T cells in Susac syndrome. The RNA, about 0.45 to 1 ug, was put through reverse transcription using random hexamers. Amplification of the TCR beta CDR3 was carried out by immunoSEQ multiplex PCR, which spanned a total of 54 Vbeta and 13 Jbeta segments. TCRdb fed the immunoSEQ multiplex PCR reads into MiXCR, producing one record per CDR3 protein. The sample lists about 210,000 distinct CDR3 sequences, 95% occurring once. TCR beta sequencing was performed on blood CD8+ and CD4+ T cells. The multiple sclerosis control cohort comprised treatment-naive individuals presenting with stable or active relapsing-remitting disease. Per the germline V gene, CDR1 is MNHEY and CDR2 is SMNVEV (reference sequence). The CDR3 is 17 amino acids. The V end lost 3 bases, the J end lost 0 bases, and 15 bases lay between the germline ends.

This chain joins TRBV27 and TRBJ2-4; D unclear. Sequenced material: CD4+ T cells from PBMCs. The TCR originated in a human donor with multiple sclerosis. The CDR3 region has the DNA TGTGCCAGCAGTTTGTCCCCGGGTACTTTAGCCAAAAACATTCAGTACTTC. It yields the protein CASSLSPGTLAKNIQYF.